These 8 T cell receptor beta chains were all obtained from the same sample, sequenced in a study of blood T cell repertoires in COVID-19. The repertoire was sequenced with immunoSEQ multiplex PCR; TCRdb's copy has only in-frame clones and lacks some. The sample includes some 250,000 clones, over 65% of them seen just once. The specimen sequenced was peripheral blood. These receptors all stem from an elderly woman with acute or convalescent COVID-19.

This clone was seen repeatedly, ten times or more. The rearrangement links TRBV2 to TRBJ1-5; 8 bases line up with TRBD1. The CDR3 extends over 14 amino acids. Germline CDR1 reads SNHLY; CDR2 reads FYNNEI. The trim removed 6 bases at V and 0 bases at J, leaving 1 base unmatched. The CDR3 DNA reads as TGTGCCAGCAGGGACAGGGTTAGCAATCAGCCCCAGCATTTT. Amino acid sequence: CASRDRVSNQPQHF.

The V gene is TRBV6-1, the J gene TRBJ1-4; D perhaps matches TRBD1 (5 bases). V shed 3 bases and J shed 0 bases, with 8 bases lying between them. CDR1 is MNHNS and CDR2 is SASEGT in the germline V gene. The CDR3 sequence is 15 residues long. CDR3 in amino acids: CASSEQGSTNEKLFF. In DNA form, the CDR3 reads TGTGCCAGCAGTGAGCAGGGTTCAACTAATGAAAAACTGTTTTTT.

The chain carries TRBV7-2 and TRBJ2-2; TRBD2 matches at 7 bases. CDR1 and CDR2 (germline): SGHTA, FQGNSA. V dropped 5 bases and J dropped 4; count of bases not matched to a gene: 10. The CDR3 length is 16 residues. CDR3: CASSQNVAGGTGELFF. CDR3 nucleotides: TGTGCCAGCAGCCAGAACGTAGCGGGTGGCACCGGGGAGCTGTTTTTT.

The chain joins TRBV3-1 (or the pseudogene TRBV3-2) to TRBJ1-2; 7 nucleotides match TRBD1. Unmatched junction bases numbered 15, after V lost 4 bases and J lost 4 bases. This CDR3 contains 17 residues. The germline CDR1 and CDR2 sequences are LGHDT and YNNKEL (reference sequence). The CDR3 sequence: CASSLIEGGTELYGYTF. The CDR3 region has the DNA TGTGCCAGCAGCCTAATCGAAGGAGGGACAGAACTCTATGGCTACACCTTC.

This rearrangement joins TRBV4-3 to TRBJ2-7, with D possibly being TRBD1 (5 bases). Trimming took off 0 bases at V and 2 bases at J, with 17 bases between the two ends. Germline CDR1 and CDR2: LGHNA and YSLEER. CDR3 size: 17 residues. The CDR3 is CASSQDWQGKTTYEQYF. The CDR3 nucleotides are TGCGCCAGCAGCCAAGATTGGCAGGGCAAGACCACCTACGAGCAGTACTTC.

The V and J genes are TRBV3-1 (or the pseudogene TRBV3-2) and TRBJ2-1; TRBD2 matches 12 bases. The CDR3 runs 18 residues. Losses at the gene ends were 0 bases for V and 3 bases for J; bases not matched to a gene: 6. Germline V CDR1 and CDR2: LGHDT, YNNKEL (reference sequence). The CDR3 DNA follows: TGTGCCAGCAGCCAAGAAGGTCCTAGCGGGGGGGTCTACAATGAGCAGTTCTTC. Its protein product is CASSQEGPSGGVYNEQFF.

This clone has a single count. Here the CDR3 DNA reads TGTGCCAGCTCACCGGTGGACAGGGGCCCGTTGAACACCGGGGAGCTGTTTTTT. Its translation: CASSPVDRGPLNTGELFF. The rearrangement joins TRBV18 to TRBJ2-2, with 9 positions matching TRBD1. Per germline, CDR1 KGHSH and CDR2 LQKENI. Trimming removed 3 bases from V and 1 base from J; junction bases left unmatched: 9. The CDR3 runs to 18 residues.

The rearrangement joins TRBV5-6 to TRBJ1-6; D is unresolved. CDR1 and CDR2 from the germline V gene are SGHDT and YYEEEE. The V end lost 6 bases, the J end lost 8 bases, and 18 bases lay between the germline ends. The CDR3 runs 15 residues. This chain's CDR3 is CASTSDPSNDSPLHF. The CDR3 region has the DNA TGTGCCAGCACCTCCGATCCGAGTAATGATTCACCCCTCCACTTT.